Below are 26 T cell receptor beta chains sequenced from a single sample in a study of T cell responses to AZD1222 COVID-19 vaccine. Clones were read by immunoSEQ multiplex PCR, and TCRdb kept only the in-frame ones, dropping some. The sample holds more than 140,000 clones, approximately 88% seen once. Sequencing was performed on peripheral blood, taken on day 0 of AZD1222 vaccination. All receptors come from an adult in good health.

This clone was observed a handful of times. V is TRBV6-5 and J is TRBJ1-2, with D hard to call. The CDR3 spans 13 residues. Germline V lookup: CDR1 MNHEY, CDR2 SVGAGI. Between the trimmed V and J ends, which lost 0 bases and 13 bases, there was a span of 15 bases. CDR3 sequence: CASSYSFSDLSTF. CDR3 DNA sequence: TGTGCCAGCAGTTACTCGTTTTCGGACCTCAGCACCTTC.

As to this clone: This sample includes further DNA sequences coding for the same CDR3. The chain uses TRBV27 and TRBJ1-5; 7 bases match TRBD1. The germline V gene encodes CDR1 MNHEY and CDR2 SMNVEV (reference sequence). V trimming: 6 bases; J trimming: 2 bases; junction bases outside the gene matches: 7. CDR3 length: 15 amino acids. The CDR3 protein is CASSRQGLGNQPQHF. The DNA of the CDR3 is TGTGCCAGCAGCAGACAGGGACTAGGCAATCAGCCCCAGCATTTT.

A word on this clone: Given a much more abundant clone one base away, this may be a read error. The same CDR3 can be traced to other DNA sequences in this sample. The chain uses TRBV5-4 and TRBJ1-2; D may be TRBD1 (6 bases). The CDR3 covers 13 residues. Trimming cost V 1 base and J 2 bases, with 6 bases left between them. The germline V gene has CDR1 SGHNT and CDR2 YYREEE (reference sequence). The CDR3, as DNA: TGTGCCAGCAGCTTGAGGGGGAACTATGGCTACACCTTC. Protein product: CASSLRGNYGYTF.

The genes are TRBV6-2 or TRBV6-3 and TRBJ2-7; 15 nucleotides line up with TRBD2. The CDR3 is 19 amino acids. Germline lookup yields CDR1 MNHEY and CDR2 SVGEGT. The V gene end was trimmed by 4 bases and the J gene end by 0 bases; junction bases not matched to a gene: 10. CDR3: CASSSWTSGRASSSYEQYF. The DNA for the CDR3 is TGTGCCAGCAGTTCCTGGACTAGCGGGAGGGCTTCGAGCTCCTACGAGCAGTACTTC.

The genes are TRBV30 and TRBJ2-1, with a tentative D call TRBD1 (6 bases). V was clipped by 8 bases and J by 4 bases, with 12 bases between them. The CDR3 contains 12 residues. From germline, CDR1 is GTSNPN and CDR2 SVGIG (reference sequence). Here the CDR3 DNA reads TGTGCCGGGGGCGACGGATACAATGAGCAGTTCTTC. Translation: CAGGDGYNEQFF.

The CDR3 loop is CASSSPALGYEQYF. In DNA form, the CDR3 reads TGTGCCAGCAGCTCCCCCGCACTGGGCTACGAGCAGTACTTC. The chain carries TRBV7-9 and TRBJ2-7; no firm D call. The CDR3 has 14 amino acids. Trimming left V 4 bases short and J 3 bases short, with 13 bases between. Germline loops: CDR1 SEHNR, CDR2 FQNEAQ (reference sequence).

The chain links TRBV7-2 to TRBJ2-7, with a possible D match to TRBD1 (6 bases). Per germline, CDR1 SGHTA and CDR2 FQGNSA. This CDR3 contains 15 residues. The ends were cut back, 1 base at V and 1 base at J, with 11 bases in the middle. CDR3 in amino acids: CASSLEARGSYEQYF. For the CDR3, the DNA is TGTGCCAGCAGCTTAGAGGCCAGGGGTTCCTACGAGCAGTACTTC.

The chain couples TRBV11-2 to TRBJ1-1; D unclear. This CDR3 contains 13 residues. Germline V gene sequence: CDR1 SGHAT, CDR2 FQNNGV. The V and J ends lost 6 bases and 1 base respectively, with 9 bases between them. CDR3 DNA: TGTGCCAGCAGAGCCGTTAGGAACACTGAAGCTTTCTTT. It encodes CASRAVRNTEAFF. Full variable domain (rest looked up from reference TRBV11-2 and TRBJ1-1): EAGVAQSPRYKIIEKRQSVAFWCNPISGHATLYWYQQILGQGPKLLIQFQNNGVVDDSQLPKDRFSAERLKGVDSTLKIQPAKLEDSAVYLCASRAVRNTEAFFGQGTRLTVV.

This chain uses TRBV19 with TRBJ1-1, with 7 bases lining up with TRBD1. CDR3 length: 15 residues. V gave up 0 bases and J gave up 4 bases; unmatched junction bases: 5. The germline V gene encodes CDR1 LNHDA and CDR2 SQIVND (reference sequence). This chain's CDR3 is CASSIEAGGGTEAFF. The CDR3 DNA follows: TGTGCCAGTAGTATAGAGGCAGGGGGGGGCACTGAAGCTTTCTTT.

This chain uses TRBV9 with TRBJ2-7; 13 bases match TRBD2. V lost 4 bases and J lost 4; bases outside the gene matches: 11. The CDR3 has 17 residues. Germline V gene sequence: CDR1 SGDLS, CDR2 YYNGEE. The CDR3 bases are TGTGCCAGCAGCCCTAACGTCACTAGCGGGAGGGCTTACGAGCAGTACTTC. This gives the protein CASSPNVTSGRAYEQYF.

The chain joins TRBV14 to TRBJ2-3; no reliable D call. Germline CDR1 reads SGHDN; CDR2 reads FVKESK. The CDR3 is 12 residues long. Trimming stripped 4 bases from V and 6 bases from J, with 8 bases between. The CDR3 sequence: CASSRLGDTQYF. Written as DNA, the CDR3 is TGTGCCAGCAGCCGTCTTGGGGATACGCAGTATTTT.

This clone was counted once. The V call is TRBV9, the J call TRBJ1-2, with 7 nucleotides matching TRBD1. The CDR3 runs to 14 residues. V gave up 0 bases and J gave up 5 bases; unmatched junction bases: 4. Germline V gives CDR1 SGDLS, CDR2 YYNGEE. The CDR3 DNA reads TGTGCCAGCAGCGTAGTCGCACAGGGGTATGGCTACACCTTC. Encoded protein: CASSVVAQGYGYTF. The whole variable domain, filled in from reference TRBV9 and TRBJ1-2, reads DSGVTQTPKHLITATGQRVTLRCSPRSGDLSVYWYQQSLDQGLQFLIQYYNGEERAKGNILERFSAQQFPDLHSELNLSSLELGDSALYFCASSVVAQGYGYTFGSGTRLTVV.

The chain is built from TRBV7-9 and TRBJ1-1, with D perhaps TRBD1 (5 bases). V was shortened by 8 bases and J by 2 bases, with 15 bases between the two germline ends. Per the germline V gene, CDR1 is SEHNR and CDR2 is FQNEAQ (reference sequence). The CDR3 length is 14 residues. In nucleotides, the CDR3 is TGTGCCAGCGAGATCGGTGGGGCAAACACTGAAGCTTTCTTT. Translation gives CASEIGGANTEAFF. Combining the CDR3 with reference TRBV7-9 and TRBJ1-1 gives the whole variable domain DTGVSQNPRHKITKRGQNVTFRCDPISEHNRLYWYRQTLGQGPEFLTYFQNEAQLEKSRLLSDRFSAERPKGSFSTLEIQRTEQGDSAMYLCASEIGGANTEAFFGQGTRLTVV.

This chain uses TRBV29-1 with TRBJ2-7; D could derive from TRBD1 or TRBD2 (5 bases each). V lost 8 bases to trimming and J lost 3 bases, with 17 bases between them. This CDR3 comprises 13 residues. Germline values: CDR1 SQVTM, CDR2 ANQGSEA. CDR3 loop: CSITGAGGYEQYF. The CDR3 region has the DNA TGCAGCATTACCGGGGCAGGAGGCTACGAGCAGTACTTC.

The chain joins TRBV18 to TRBJ2-7; possibly TRBD2 for D (6 bases). V gave up 1 base and J gave up 2 bases, with 15 bases separating them. This CDR3 region has 16 residues. The V gene's germline CDR1 is KGHSH and CDR2 LQKENI. Written as DNA, the CDR3 is TGTGCCAGCTCACCACGGCGGGGAGGTGGGCCCTACGAGCAGTACTTC. This codes for CASSPRRGGGPYEQYF.

V and J are TRBV7-9 and TRBJ2-2; 10 bases are shared with TRBD1. The CDR3 is 14 residues long. The V and J ends lost 5 bases and 7 bases, in that order; junction bases with no gene match: 4. From germline, CDR1 is SEHNR and CDR2 FQNEAQ (reference sequence). The CDR3 protein is CASSPGQGFGELFF. For the CDR3, the DNA is TGTGCCAGCAGCCCGGGACAGGGGTTCGGGGAGCTGTTTTTT.

This clone was counted once. V and J are TRBV6-1 and TRBJ1-1; a weak D match, TRBD1 (5 bases). CDR1 MNHNS and CDR2 SASEGT come from the germline V gene. V lost 3 bases, J lost 0 bases, and 8 bases lay in between. The CDR3 consists of 14 residues. Written as DNA, the CDR3 is TGTGCCAGCAGTGAGACAGCGGTGAACACTGAAGCTTTCTTT. Protein sequence: CASSETAVNTEAFF.

A few counts support this clone. The gene calls are TRBV9 and TRBJ1-6; 7 positions match TRBD1. The CDR3 runs to 15 residues. With V trimmed by 0 bases and J by 8 bases, 5 bases remained unmatched. CDR1 is SGDLS and CDR2 is YYNGEE in the germline V gene. The CDR3 DNA sequence: TGTGCCAGCAGCGTAGAAGGGGGACAGCATTCACCCCTCCACTTT. Translating gives CASSVEGGQHSPLHF. Full variable domain (remainder filled in from reference TRBV9 and TRBJ1-6): DSGVTQTPKHLITATGQRVTLRCSPRSGDLSVYWYQQSLDQGLQFLIQYYNGEERAKGNILERFSAQQFPDLHSELNLSSLELGDSALYFCASSVEGGQHSPLHFGNGTRLTVT.

This rearrangement joins TRBV6-1 to TRBJ2-3; a weak D match, TRBD1 (6 bases). Germline V CDR1 and CDR2: MNHNS, SASEGT. Trimming removed 2 bases at V and 2 bases at J, with 14 bases between. The CDR3 contains 16 residues. CDR3 in DNA: TGTGCCAGCAGTGAAAGGGGCAGGGGAACCACAGATACGCAGTATTTT. This translates into CASSERGRGTTDTQYF.

The V call is TRBV29-1, the J call TRBJ1-2; TRBD1 agrees at 10 bases. V was clipped by 7 bases and J by 4 bases; unmatched bases: 12. Germline V gives CDR1 SQVTM, CDR2 ANQGSEA. The CDR3 is made up of 15 amino acids. CDR3 residues: CSAVSWTGGAYGYTF. CDR3 sequence (DNA): TGCAGCGCAGTGTCTTGGACAGGGGGGGCCTATGGCTACACCTTC.

Regarding this clone: Other DNA sequences within the sample encode an identical CDR3. The chain uses TRBV6-2 or TRBV6-3 and TRBJ2-7; D may be TRBD1 (6 bases). The germline CDR1 and CDR2 sequences are MNHEY and SVGEGT. The CDR3 has 14 amino acids. V lost 5 bases, J lost 4 bases, and 15 bases lay in between. CDR3 nucleotides: TGTGCCAGCAGTCGCAGGGGTTACTCTTACGAGCAGTACTTC. Protein product: CASSRRGYSYEQYF.

J is TRBJ1-4 and V is TRBV18, with 8 nucleotides matching TRBD1. CDR3 length: 14 residues. Trimming removed 6 bases from V and 8 bases from J; junction bases left unmatched: 8. Germline V lookup: CDR1 KGHSH, CDR2 LQKENI. Written as DNA, the CDR3 is TGTGCCAGCTCGTCGACAGGGGATGGAGAAAAACTGTTTTTT. This encodes CASSSTGDGEKLFF.

This clone has a handful of counts. Here the CDR3 DNA reads TGTGCCAGCTCACAAAGGCAGCGAGGGGAAAACATTCAGTACTTC. Protein product: CASSQRQRGENIQYF. The J gene is TRBJ2-4, the V gene TRBV18; the D call may be TRBD1 or TRBD2 (5 bases each). Looked up from germline, CDR1 is KGHSH and CDR2 is LQKENI. The CDR3 runs to 15 residues. V dropped 4 bases and J dropped 5 bases, with 15 bases sitting between them.

In DNA form, the CDR3 reads TGCGCCAGCAAAAAGGGACAGGGCGGCACCTACGAGCAGTACTTC. Protein product: CASKKGQGGTYEQYF. The J gene is TRBJ2-7, the V gene TRBV10-2; 9 bases line up with TRBD1. The CDR3 loop spans 15 amino acids. With 7 bases clipped from V and 2 bases from J, the junction kept 9 bases outside the gene matches. The germline V gene encodes CDR1 WSHSY and CDR2 SAAADI.

The gene calls are TRBV6-2 or TRBV6-3 and TRBJ2-6; D is uncertain. There are 18 residues in the CDR3. Germline loops: CDR1 MNHEY, CDR2 SVGEGT. V lost 0 bases and J 0 bases, leaving 12 bases between the germline ends. DNA for the CDR3: TGTGCCAGCAGTTACTCCTCCATTAGATTCTCTGGGGCCAACGTCCTGACTTTC. Translating it yields CASSYSSIRFSGANVLTF.

The chain joins TRBV16 to TRBJ2-3; maybe TRBD2 (5 bases). V lost 2 bases and J lost 1, with 10 bases in between. The CDR3 runs 15 residues. The germline V gene has CDR1 KGHSY and CDR2 FQNENV. Written as DNA, the CDR3 is TGTGCCAGCAGCCAAGGACTTCCACGCACAGATACGCAGTATTTT. The encoded protein is CASSQGLPRTDTQYF.